This T cell receptor beta chain was documented in a study of CD8 T cells in Susac syndrome (dated by TCRdb to between 2018 and 2020). With respect to the entire study: The study used repertoire sequencing to test whether antigen drove CD8+ T cell activation and differentiation in Susac syndrome. CD8+ T cell repertoire clonality was compared between some 13 healthy donors, some 14 Susac syndrome patients and 15 multiple sclerosis patients. The investigation overall reported the following: The number of individuals in the TCR sequencing and HLA analysis was acknowledged as relatively small.

RNA was extracted using the RNeasy kit, and roughly 0.45 to 1 microgram was reverse transcribed with random hexamers. TCR beta CDR3 regions were amplified with the immunoSEQ multiplex PCR assay covering 54 Vbeta and 13 Jbeta segments. PCR amplification bias was corrected by using a synthetic template baseline for primer optimization and computational correction. In the original analysis: Reads were annotated to V, D and J genes per IMGT and analyzed with immunoSEQ Analyzer, keeping only productive sequences. Clonality was computed as one minus Shannon entropy normalized by log2 of the number of productive unique sequences. For each patient and control, public and private clones were evaluated among the 100 most prevalent clones. A clone was defined as Susac-specific if it was absent from the healthy and MS cohorts, from roughly 980 published viral clones and from other ImmuneACCESS disease sequences. TCRdb reprocessing: public reads trimmed at Q25 with fastp, clones called with MiXCR, in-frame beta chains kept. Each CDR3 protein gets just one entry, which takes the most common genes and DNA from the rows behind it. The V and J calls, along with clone size, are taken from TCRdb and not from the paper's own processing. Here the sample has approximately 53,000 distinct CDR3 sequences; roughly 93% occur a single time. Of the sample, around 0.49% is held by the ten largest clones.

Peripheral blood CD8+ and CD4+ T cells from healthy donors, Susac syndrome patients and multiple sclerosis patients were profiled by high-throughput TCR beta sequencing. Treatment-naive patients with stable or active relapsing-remitting disease fulfilling revised McDonald criteria were used as multiple sclerosis controls. Bulk CD8+ and CD4+ T cells were purified by magnetic negative isolation, while CD8+ TEMRA cells were enriched using FACS. Blood was collected in EDTA tubes and processed within 24 hours, with PBMCs isolated through density gradient centrifugation. PBMCs intended for TCR sequencing were frozen in liquid nitrogen and were later thawed in a 37 degrees C water bath. A purity of at least 90% was achieved for sorted or isolated CD4+, CD8+ and CD8+ TEMRA cells. On this clonotype itself: Its antigen remains undetermined. Nothing much larger sits one base from this clone, and base qualities are not available.

The CDR3 sequence holds 15 residues, the cysteine and phenylalanine included. Solely the CDR3 DNA is kept, with 45 bases framed from the first base. At the junction V is shortened by 4 bases and J by 7 bases, with 19 bases in between. The CDR1 and CDR2 encoded by the germline V gene are MDHEN and SYDVKM. Source material: CD8+ T cells from PBMCs. This sequence was found in a human donor with multiple sclerosis. The chain is made from TRBV28 and TRBJ1-2, with no reliable assignment of the D segment. The CDR3 protein is CASSSEVPGRTGYTF. The sequenced DNA is TGTGCCAGCAGTTCAGAGGTTCCCGGACGGACTGGCTACACCTTC.